The 3 T cell receptor beta chains in this list originate from one sample, sequenced in a study of cytomegalovirus exposure and HLA in healthy donors. The primer mix had 60 Vbeta and 13 Jbeta primers. Repertoires were generated with immunoSEQ multiplex PCR, while TCRdb's copy carries only in-frame clones and drops some. The data show approximately 140,000 clones, with 75% to 85% seen just once and 5.9% held by the top ten. The specimen was PBMCs. All receptors come from a woman between 40 and 55 years old in good health and CMV-seropositive.

The chain recombines TRBV15 with TRBJ2-7; tentative D call: TRBD2 (6 bases). V lost 2 bases, J lost 2 bases, and 16 bases lay in between. The CDR3 consists of 16 residues. Germline CDR1 and CDR2: LNHNV and YYDKDF (reference sequence). CDR3 DNA sequence: TGTGCCACCAGCAGAACCGTAGGGACTCGGGCCTACGAGCAGTACTTC. This encodes CATSRTVGTRAYEQYF.

The chain carries TRBV10-3 and TRBJ1-1; D perhaps matches TRBD1 (6 bases). Deletions cut 3 bases from V and 10 bases from J, with 18 bases between. CDR1 and CDR2 from the germline V gene are ENHRY and SYGVKD. This CDR3 region has 14 residues. CDR3 sequence (DNA): TGTGCCATCAGTGACGAGACAGGCCCGAGTACAGCTTTCTTT. It codes for CAISDETGPSTAFF.

Turning to this clone: This sample also contains other DNA sequences that code for the same CDR3. The rearrangement uses TRBV9 and TRBJ1-1, with D possibly being TRBD1 (5 bases). Germline V lookup: CDR1 SGDLS, CDR2 YYNGEE. V lost 0 bases to trimming and J lost 1 base, with 7 bases between them. CDR3 length: 14 residues. The CDR3: CASSVGTGNTEAFF. CDR3 DNA sequence: TGTGCCAGCAGCGTAGGAACAGGGAACACTGAAGCTTTCTTT.